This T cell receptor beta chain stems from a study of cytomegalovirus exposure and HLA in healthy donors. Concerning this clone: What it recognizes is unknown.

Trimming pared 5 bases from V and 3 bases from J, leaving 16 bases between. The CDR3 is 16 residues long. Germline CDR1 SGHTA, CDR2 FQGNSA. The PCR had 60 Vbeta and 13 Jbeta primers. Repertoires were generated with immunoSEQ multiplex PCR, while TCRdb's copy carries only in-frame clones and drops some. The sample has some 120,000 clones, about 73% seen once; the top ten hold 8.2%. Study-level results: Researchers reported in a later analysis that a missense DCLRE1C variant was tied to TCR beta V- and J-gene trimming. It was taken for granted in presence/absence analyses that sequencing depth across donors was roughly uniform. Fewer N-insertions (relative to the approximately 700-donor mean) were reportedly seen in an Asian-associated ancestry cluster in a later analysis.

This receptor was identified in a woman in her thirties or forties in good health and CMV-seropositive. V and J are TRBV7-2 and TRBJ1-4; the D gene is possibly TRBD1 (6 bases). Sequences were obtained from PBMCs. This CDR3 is CASSHLGDTANEKLFF. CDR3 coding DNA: TGTGCCAGCAGCCACTTGGGGGACACAGCTAATGAAAAACTGTTTTTT.